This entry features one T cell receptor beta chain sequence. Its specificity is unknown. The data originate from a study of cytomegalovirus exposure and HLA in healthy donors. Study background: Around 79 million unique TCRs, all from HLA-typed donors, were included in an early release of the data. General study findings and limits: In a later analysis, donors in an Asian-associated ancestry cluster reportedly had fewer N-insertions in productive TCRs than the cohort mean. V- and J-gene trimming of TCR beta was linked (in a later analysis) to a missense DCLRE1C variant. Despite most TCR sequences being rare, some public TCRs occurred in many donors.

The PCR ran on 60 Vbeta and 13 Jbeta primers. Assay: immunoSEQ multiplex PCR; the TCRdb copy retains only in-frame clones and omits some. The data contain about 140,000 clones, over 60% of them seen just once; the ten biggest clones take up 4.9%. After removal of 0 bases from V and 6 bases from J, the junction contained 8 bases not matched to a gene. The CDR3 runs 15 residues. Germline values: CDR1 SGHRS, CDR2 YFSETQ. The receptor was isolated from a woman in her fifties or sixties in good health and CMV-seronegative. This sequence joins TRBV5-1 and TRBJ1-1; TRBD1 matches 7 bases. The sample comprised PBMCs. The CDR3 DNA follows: TGCGCCAGCAGCTTGGGCACAGGGGCCGGGGCTGAAGCTTTCTTT. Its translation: CASSLGTGAGAEAFF.